One sample yielded the 11 T cell receptor beta chains listed below, sequenced in a study of T cells in Graves' hyperthyroidism and ophthalmopathy. The source material, RNA transcripts, was used to amplify TCR beta CDR3 regions. Using the HTBI primer set, a first-round RT-PCR was run on the TCR CDR3. Each CDR3 protein is one row after TCRdb ran MiXCR on the multiplex PCR reads. The sample includes about 700,000 distinct CDR3 sequences, 14% of them seen just once. The sequencing input was blood. These receptors were collected from a woman in her late teens or twenties with Graves' hyperthyroidism.

This clonotype was detected ten times or more. The rearrangement links TRBV30 to TRBJ2-5; the D is unclear. Germline V lookup: CDR1 GTSNPN, CDR2 SVGIG (reference sequence). Trimming took off 0 bases at V and 6 bases at J, with 17 bases between the two ends. The CDR3 runs 15 residues. The CDR3 sequence: CAWSVTGNGGKTQYF. The CDR3 nucleotides read TGTGCCTGGAGTGTCACGGGTAATGGTGGAAAGACCCAGTACTTC.

This clonotype showed up many times. CDR3 in amino acids: CASSMSGLAGGETDTQYF. The CDR3 bases are TGTGCCAGCAGCATGTCCGGCTTAGCGGGAGGGGAGACAGATACGCAGTATTTT. The gene calls are TRBV11-3 and TRBJ2-3, with 11 nucleotides matching TRBD2. CDR3 size: 18 residues. Germline trimming cut 5 bases from V and 3 bases from J; bases unmatched to any gene: 13. Per germline, CDR1 SGHNT and CDR2 YENEEA.

At least ten counts were recorded for this clonotype. The chain employs TRBV28 and TRBJ2-1, with D hard to call. The CDR3 extends over 14 amino acids. Trimming removed 5 bases at V and 3 bases at J, with 11 bases between. Germline CDR1 MDHEN, CDR2 SYDVKM. As DNA, the CDR3 is TGTGCCAGCAGTCTGTCCCCACGCTACAATGAGCAGTTCTTC. Translated, it gives CASSLSPRYNEQFF.

At least ten counts were recorded for this clonotype. This chain joins TRBV30 and TRBJ1-1; D gene unclear. CDR1 is GTSNPN and CDR2 is SVGIG in the germline V gene (reference sequence). This CDR3 is 14 amino acids long. Trimming left V 6 bases short and J 0 bases short, with 14 bases between. Here the CDR3 reads CACRPPYMNTEAFF. As DNA, the CDR3 is TGTGCCTGCCGACCCCCATACATGAACACTGAAGCTTTCTTT.

The chain combines TRBV11-3 with TRBJ1-6; D gene uncertain. The germline V and J ends were trimmed by 6 bases and 8 bases, with 26 bases remaining between them. The CDR3 is 18 residues long. Germline assignment: CDR1 SGHNT and CDR2 YENEEA. This CDR3 reads CASSQNVLQDGYYSPLHF. CDR3 DNA: TGTGCCAGCAGTCAAAACGTCTTGCAGGACGGGTATTATTCACCCCTCCACTTT. The full variable domain, completed using reference TRBV11-3 and TRBJ1-6, is EAGVVQSPRYKIIEKKQPVAFWCNPISGHNTLYWYLQNLGQGPELLIRYENEEAVDDSQLPKDRFSAERLKGVDSTLKIQPAELGDSAVYLCASSQNVLQDGYYSPLHFGNGTRLTVT.

There are many counts of this clonotype. This rearrangement joins TRBV7-3 to TRBJ2-7, with 7 bases fitting TRBD1. This CDR3 has 15 residues. Germline-derived CDR1 and CDR2 are SGHTA and FQGTGA. V shed 0 bases and J 5 bases; nucleotides not matched to a gene: 7. The CDR3 reads CASSLTSDRAHEQYF. DNA of the CDR3: TGTGCCAGCAGCTTAACTTCAGACAGGGCCCACGAGCAGTACTTC.

This clonotype occurred many times. The rearrangement joins TRBV28 to TRBJ1-5; 9 positions match TRBD1. With 6 bases clipped from V and 6 bases from J, the junction kept 3 bases outside the gene matches. The CDR3 sequence is 13 residues long. Germline loops: CDR1 MDHEN, CDR2 SYDVKM. Here the CDR3 DNA reads TGTGCCAGCAGCACAGGGGGCGGTCAGCCCCAGCATTTT. The encoded protein is CASSTGGGQPQHF.

The table lists this clonotype with many counts. The chain is built from TRBV7-9 and TRBJ2-7; D tentatively reads TRBD1 or TRBD2 (6 bases each). This CDR3 has 12 amino acids. V was trimmed by 6 bases and J by 6 bases, leaving 12 bases between them. CDR1 and CDR2 (germline): SEHNR, FQNEAQ (reference sequence). Written as DNA, the CDR3 is TGTGCCAGCAGGGGGGCTAGCGTCGAGCAGTACTTC. It translates to CASRGASVEQYF. The full variable domain, its missing parts supplied by reference TRBV7-9 and TRBJ2-7, is DTGVSQNPRHKITKRGQNVTFRCDPISEHNRLYWYRQTLGQGPEFLTYFQNEAQLEKSRLLSDRFSAERPKGSFSTLEIQRTEQGDSAMYLCASRGASVEQYFGPGTRLTVT.

This clonotype occurred a few times. The rearrangement joins TRBV6-2 or TRBV6-3 to TRBJ1-1, with TRBD1 identical over 10 bases. The V segment lost 9 bases and the J segment 6 bases; nucleotides outside the gene matches: 10. CDR1 MNHEY and CDR2 SVGEGT come from the germline V gene. The length of the CDR3 is 14 residues. The CDR3 here is CASSGQGMVAEAFF. Here the CDR3 DNA reads TGTGCCAGTTCGGGACAGGGGATGGTAGCTGAAGCTTTCTTT.

This chain uses TRBV20-1 with TRBJ2-7; 8 nucleotides match TRBD2. Germline V CDR1 and CDR2: DFQATT, SNEGSKA (reference sequence). V lost 1 base and J lost 1; bases outside the gene matches: 15. This CDR3 has 18 residues. This CDR3 is CSARGEAGGFPHSYEQYF. The CDR3 nucleotides are TGCAGTGCTAGAGGGGAGGCGGGAGGCTTCCCCCATTCCTACGAGCAGTACTTC.

This clonotype was detected only a few times. The V and J genes are TRBV13 and TRBJ1-1; 7 bases are a match to TRBD1. V dropped 7 bases and J dropped 6; count of bases not matched to a gene: 11. Germline V gives CDR1 PRHDT, CDR2 FYEKMQ (reference sequence). The CDR3 consists of 14 residues. CDR3 nucleotides: TGTGCCAGCAACCCGGGACAGAGGGTTGCTGAAGCTTTCTTT. It translates to CASNPGQRVAEAFF. Together with reference TRBV13 and TRBJ1-1, the CDR3 gives the full variable domain: AAGVIQSPRHLIKEKRETATLKCYPIPRHDTVYWYQQGPGQDPQFLISFYEKMQSDKGSIPDRFSAQQFSDYHSELNMSSLELGDSALYFCASNPGQRVAEAFFGQGTRLTVV.